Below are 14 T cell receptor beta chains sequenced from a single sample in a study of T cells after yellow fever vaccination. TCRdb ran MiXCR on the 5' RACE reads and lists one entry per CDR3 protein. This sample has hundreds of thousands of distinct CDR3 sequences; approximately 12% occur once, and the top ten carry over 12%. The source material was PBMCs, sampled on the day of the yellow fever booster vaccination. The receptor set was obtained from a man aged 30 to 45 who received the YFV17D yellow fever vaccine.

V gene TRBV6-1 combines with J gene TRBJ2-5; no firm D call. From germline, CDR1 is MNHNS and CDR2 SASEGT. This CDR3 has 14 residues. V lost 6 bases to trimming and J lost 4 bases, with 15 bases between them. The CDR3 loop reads CASSVSDLGETQYF. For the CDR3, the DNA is TGTGCCAGCAGCGTCTCAGACCTCGGAGAGACCCAGTACTTC.

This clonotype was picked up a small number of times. CDR3 coding DNA: TGTGCCAGCAGCTCCCAGAGGAACACTGAAGCTTTCTTT. It is translated as CASSSQRNTEAFF. V usage is TRBV7-2 and J usage is TRBJ1-1; D gene unclear. The CDR3 extends over 13 amino acids. The germline V gene has CDR1 SGHTA and CDR2 FQGNSA. V lost 4 bases, J lost 1 base, and 7 bases lay in between.

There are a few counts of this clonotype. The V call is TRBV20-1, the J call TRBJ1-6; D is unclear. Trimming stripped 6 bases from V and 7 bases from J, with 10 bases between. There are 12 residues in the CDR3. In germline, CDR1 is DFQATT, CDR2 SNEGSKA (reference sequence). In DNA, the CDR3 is TGCAGTGCCGGGTTAAGCAATTCACCCCTCCACTTT. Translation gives CSAGLSNSPLHF.

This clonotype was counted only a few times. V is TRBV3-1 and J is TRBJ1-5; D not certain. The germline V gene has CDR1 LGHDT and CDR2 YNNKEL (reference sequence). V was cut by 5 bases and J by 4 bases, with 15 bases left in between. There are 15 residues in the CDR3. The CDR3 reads CASSSDGGSNQPQHF. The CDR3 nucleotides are TGTGCCAGCAGCTCCGACGGTGGTTCTAATCAGCCCCAGCATTTT.

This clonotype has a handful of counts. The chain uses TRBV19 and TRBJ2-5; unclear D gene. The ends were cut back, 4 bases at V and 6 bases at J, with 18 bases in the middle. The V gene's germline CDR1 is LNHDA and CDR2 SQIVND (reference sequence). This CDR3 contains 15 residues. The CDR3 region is CASSTGPGQEKTQYF. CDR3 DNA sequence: TGTGCCAGTAGTACAGGACCGGGTCAGGAGAAGACCCAGTACTTC.

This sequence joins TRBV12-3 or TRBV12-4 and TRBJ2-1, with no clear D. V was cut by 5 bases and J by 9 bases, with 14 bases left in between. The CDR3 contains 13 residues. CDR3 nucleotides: TGTGCCAGCAGTCAAAGTCCAGTCACTGAGCAGTTCTTC. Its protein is CASSQSPVTEQFF.

The CDR3 region has the DNA TGCAGTGCTAGAGATAACAGGGGAAACACCATATATTTT. Amino acid sequence: CSARDNRGNTIYF. This sequence joins TRBV20-1 and TRBJ1-3; TRBD1 might be the D (5 bases). Germline loops: CDR1 DFQATT, CDR2 SNEGSKA (reference sequence). V was shortened by 0 bases and J by 4 bases, with 7 bases between the two germline ends. This CDR3 is 13 amino acids long.

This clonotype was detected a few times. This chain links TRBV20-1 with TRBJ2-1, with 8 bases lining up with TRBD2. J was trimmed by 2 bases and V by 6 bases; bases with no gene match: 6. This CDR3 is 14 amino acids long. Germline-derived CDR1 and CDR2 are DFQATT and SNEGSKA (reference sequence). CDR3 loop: CSATSLAAYNEQFF. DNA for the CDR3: TGCAGTGCCACCTCACTAGCGGCCTACAATGAGCAGTTCTTC.

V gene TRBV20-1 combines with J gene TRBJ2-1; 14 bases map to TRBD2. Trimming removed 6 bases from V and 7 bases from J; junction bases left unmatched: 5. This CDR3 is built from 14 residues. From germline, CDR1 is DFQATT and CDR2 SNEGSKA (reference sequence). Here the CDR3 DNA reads TGCAGTGCCACGGGACTAGCGGGAGTTAATGAGCAGTTCTTC. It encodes CSATGLAGVNEQFF.

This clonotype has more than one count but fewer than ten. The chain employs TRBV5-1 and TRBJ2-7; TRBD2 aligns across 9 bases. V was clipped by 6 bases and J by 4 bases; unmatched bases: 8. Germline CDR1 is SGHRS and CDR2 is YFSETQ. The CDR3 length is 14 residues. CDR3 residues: CASTRTSGSYEQYF. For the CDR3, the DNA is TGCGCCAGCACCCGAACTAGCGGGTCATACGAGCAGTACTTC.

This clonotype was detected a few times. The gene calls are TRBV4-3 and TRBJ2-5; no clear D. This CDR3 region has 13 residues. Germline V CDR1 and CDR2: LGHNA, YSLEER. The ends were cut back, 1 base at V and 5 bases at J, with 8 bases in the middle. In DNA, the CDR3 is TGCGCCAGCAGCCAAGGGTATTTGGAGACCCAGTACTTC. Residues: CASSQGYLETQYF.

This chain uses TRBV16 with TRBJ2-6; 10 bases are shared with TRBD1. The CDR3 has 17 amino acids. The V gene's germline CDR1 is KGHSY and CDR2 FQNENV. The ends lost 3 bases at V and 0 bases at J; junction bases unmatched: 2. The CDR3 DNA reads TGTGCCAGCAGCCAGGGACAGGGGCGCTCTGGGGCCAACGTCCTGACTTTC. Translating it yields CASSQGQGRSGANVLTF.

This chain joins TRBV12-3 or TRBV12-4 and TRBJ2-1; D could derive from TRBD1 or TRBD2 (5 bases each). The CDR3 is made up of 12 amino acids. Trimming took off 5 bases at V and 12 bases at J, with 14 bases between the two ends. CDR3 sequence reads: CASSAGTNGQFF. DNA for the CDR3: TGTGCCAGCAGTGCTGGGACGAACGGGCAGTTCTTC.

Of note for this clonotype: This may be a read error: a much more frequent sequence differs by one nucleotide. CDR3 nucleotides: TGTGCCAGCAGCCCGAGGGGCTCCTTCAATGAGCAGTTCTTC. It specifies CASSPRGSFNEQFF. The chain is built from TRBV7-9 and TRBJ2-1; D may match TRBD1 or TRBD2 (5 bases each). The CDR3 loop spans 14 amino acids. The germline V gene encodes CDR1 SEHNR and CDR2 FQNEAQ (reference sequence).